This TCR beta chain was retrieved from a study of CD8 T cells in ankylosing spondylitis. Each TCR beta library was made by quantitative 5'-RACE that incorporated molecular barcodes. TCRdb re-called the 5' RACE reads with MiXCR, one entry per CDR3 protein. The table records about 250,000 distinct CDR3 sequences, approximately 30% of them present only once. In the case of this clonotype: Its specificity is not known.

The study, taken as a whole, reports: A TCR beta motif of several highly homologous variants appeared characteristic of ankylosing spondylitis blood.

Looked up from germline, CDR1 is MNHNS and CDR2 is SASEGT. The CDR3 extends over 14 amino acids. V was shortened by 6 bases and J by 7 bases, with 19 bases between the two germline ends. The sample comprised blood, either unsorted or a sorted T cell fraction (not recorded which). The V gene is TRBV6-1, the J gene TRBJ2-7; the D gene is possibly TRBD1 (6 bases). The receptor's source is a male donor with ankylosing spondylitis or in good health (not recorded which). The CDR3, as DNA: TGTGCCAGCAGATCGGACAGTGGGTTCGGGGAGCAGTACTTC. This gives the protein CASRSDSGFGEQYF.